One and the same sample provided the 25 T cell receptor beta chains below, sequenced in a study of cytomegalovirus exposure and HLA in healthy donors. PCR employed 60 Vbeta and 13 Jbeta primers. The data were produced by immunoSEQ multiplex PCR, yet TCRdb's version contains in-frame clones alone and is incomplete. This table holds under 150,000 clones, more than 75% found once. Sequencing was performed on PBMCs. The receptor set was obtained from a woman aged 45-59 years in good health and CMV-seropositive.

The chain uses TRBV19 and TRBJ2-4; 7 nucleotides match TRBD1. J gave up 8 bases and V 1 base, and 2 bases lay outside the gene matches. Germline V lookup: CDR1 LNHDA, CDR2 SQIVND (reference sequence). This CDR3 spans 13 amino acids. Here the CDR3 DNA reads TGTGCCAGTAGTATAGGGCAGGGGGACATTCAGTACTTC. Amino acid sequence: CASSIGQGDIQYF.

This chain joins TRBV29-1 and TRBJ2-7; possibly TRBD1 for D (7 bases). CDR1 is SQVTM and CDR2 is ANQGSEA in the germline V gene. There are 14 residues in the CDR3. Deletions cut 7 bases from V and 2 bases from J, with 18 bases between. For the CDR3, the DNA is TGCAGCGCCGAGGGGGGACAGCTTCCCTACGAGCAGTACTTC. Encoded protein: CSAEGGQLPYEQYF.

This chain's CDR3 is CASSRGQPTHYGYTF. CDR3 DNA: TGCGCCAGCAGCAGGGGACAGCCCACCCACTATGGCTACACCTTC. The chain couples TRBV4-3 to TRBJ1-2; 7 bases match TRBD1. V shed 5 bases and J 3 bases; nucleotides not matched to a gene: 9. The CDR3 is 15 amino acids. Looked up from germline, CDR1 is LGHNA and CDR2 is YSLEER.

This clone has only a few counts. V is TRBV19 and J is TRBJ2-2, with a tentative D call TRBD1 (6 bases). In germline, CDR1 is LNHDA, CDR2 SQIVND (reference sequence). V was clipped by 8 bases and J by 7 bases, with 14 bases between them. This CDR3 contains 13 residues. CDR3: CASRQVRIGELFF. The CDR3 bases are TGTGCCAGTCGACAGGTGCGCATCGGGGAGCTGTTTTTT.

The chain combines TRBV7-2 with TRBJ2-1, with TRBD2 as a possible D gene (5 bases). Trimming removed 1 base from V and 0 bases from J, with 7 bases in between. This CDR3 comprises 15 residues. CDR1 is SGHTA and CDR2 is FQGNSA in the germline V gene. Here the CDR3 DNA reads TGTGCCAGCAGCTTAGTCGGGAACTCCTACAATGAGCAGTTCTTC. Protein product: CASSLVGNSYNEQFF.

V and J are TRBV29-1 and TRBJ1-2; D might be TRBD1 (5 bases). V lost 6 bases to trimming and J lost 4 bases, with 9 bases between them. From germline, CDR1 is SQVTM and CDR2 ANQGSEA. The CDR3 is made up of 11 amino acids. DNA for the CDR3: TGCAGCGTGCAACAGGCCTATGGCTACACCTTC. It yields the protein CSVQQAYGYTF.

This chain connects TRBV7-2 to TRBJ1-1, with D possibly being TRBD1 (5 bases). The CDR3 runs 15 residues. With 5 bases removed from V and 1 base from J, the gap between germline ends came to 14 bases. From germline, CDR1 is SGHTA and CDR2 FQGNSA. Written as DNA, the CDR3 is TGTGCCAGCAGCACACGCAGACAGCAGAACACTGAAGCTTTCTTT. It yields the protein CASSTRRQQNTEAFF.

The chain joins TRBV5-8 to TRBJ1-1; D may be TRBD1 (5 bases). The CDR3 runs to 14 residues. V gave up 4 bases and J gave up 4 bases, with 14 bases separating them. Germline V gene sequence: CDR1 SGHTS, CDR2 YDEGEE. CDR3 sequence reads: CASSPRTRSTEAFF. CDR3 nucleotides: TGTGCCAGCAGCCCACGGACACGCAGCACTGAAGCTTTCTTT. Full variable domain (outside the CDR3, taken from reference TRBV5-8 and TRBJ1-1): EAGVTQSPTHLIKTRGQQATLRCSPISGHTSVYWYQQALGLGLQFLLWYDEGEERNRGNFPPRFSGRQFPNYSSELNVNALELEDSALYLCASSPRTRSTEAFFGQGTRLTVV.

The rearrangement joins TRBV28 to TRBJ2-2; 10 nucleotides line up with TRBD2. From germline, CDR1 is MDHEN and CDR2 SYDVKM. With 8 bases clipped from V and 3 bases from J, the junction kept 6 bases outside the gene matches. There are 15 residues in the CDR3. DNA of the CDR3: TGTGCCAGCCATATAGCGGGAGGTTACACCGGGGAGCTGTTTTTT. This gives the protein CASHIAGGYTGELFF.

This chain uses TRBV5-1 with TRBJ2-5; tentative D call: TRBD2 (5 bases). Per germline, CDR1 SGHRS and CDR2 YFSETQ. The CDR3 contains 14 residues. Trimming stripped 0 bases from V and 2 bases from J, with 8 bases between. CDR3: CASSLEGLQETQYF. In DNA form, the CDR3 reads TGCGCCAGCAGCTTGGAAGGACTTCAAGAGACCCAGTACTTC.

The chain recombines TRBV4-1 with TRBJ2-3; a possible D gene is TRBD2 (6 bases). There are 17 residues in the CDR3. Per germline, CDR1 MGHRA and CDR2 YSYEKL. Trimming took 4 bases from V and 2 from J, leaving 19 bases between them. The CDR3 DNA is TGCGCCAGCAGCCTAGCTACAGCGGGCACCTTCACAGATACGCAGTATTTT. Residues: CASSLATAGTFTDTQYF.

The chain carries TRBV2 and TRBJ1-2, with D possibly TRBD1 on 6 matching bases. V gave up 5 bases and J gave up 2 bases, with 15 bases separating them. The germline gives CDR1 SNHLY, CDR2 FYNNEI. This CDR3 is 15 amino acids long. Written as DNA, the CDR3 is TGTGCCAGCAGTCGCAATCCAGGGGCGAACTATGGCTACACCTTC. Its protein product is CASSRNPGANYGYTF.

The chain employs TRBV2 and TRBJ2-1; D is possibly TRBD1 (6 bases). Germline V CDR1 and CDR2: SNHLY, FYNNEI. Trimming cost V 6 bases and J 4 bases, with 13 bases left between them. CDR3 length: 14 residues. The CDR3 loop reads CASRAGTQYNEQFF. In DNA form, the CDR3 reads TGTGCCAGCAGGGCCGGGACACAGTACAATGAGCAGTTCTTC. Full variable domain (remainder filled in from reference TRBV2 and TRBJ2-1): EPEVTQTPSHQVTQMGQEVILRCVPISNHLYFYWYRQILGQKVEFLVSFYNNEISEKSEIFDDQFSVERPDGSNFTLKIRSTKLEDSAMYFCASRAGTQYNEQFFGPGTRLTVL.

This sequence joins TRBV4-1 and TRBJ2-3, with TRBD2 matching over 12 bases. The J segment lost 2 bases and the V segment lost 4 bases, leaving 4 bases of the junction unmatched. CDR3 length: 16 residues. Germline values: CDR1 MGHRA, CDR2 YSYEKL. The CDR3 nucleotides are TGCGCCAGCAGCCCGAGACTAGCGGGGGACACAGATACGCAGTATTTT. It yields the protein CASSPRLAGDTDTQYF.

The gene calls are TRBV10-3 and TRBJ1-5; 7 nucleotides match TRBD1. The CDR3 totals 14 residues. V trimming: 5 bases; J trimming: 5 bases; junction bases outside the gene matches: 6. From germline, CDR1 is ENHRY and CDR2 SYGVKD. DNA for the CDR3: TGTGCCATCAGTCAAGGGGGCGCGGATCAGCCCCAGCATTTT. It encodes CAISQGGADQPQHF.

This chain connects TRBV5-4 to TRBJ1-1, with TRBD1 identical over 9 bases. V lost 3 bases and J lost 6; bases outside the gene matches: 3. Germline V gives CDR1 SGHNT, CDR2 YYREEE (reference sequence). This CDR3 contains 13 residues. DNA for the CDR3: TGTGCCAGCAGCTCGACAGGGGGGGCTGAAGCTTTCTTT. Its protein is CASSSTGGAEAFF. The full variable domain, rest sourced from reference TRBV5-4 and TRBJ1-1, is ETGVTQSPTHLIKTRGQQVTLRCSSQSGHNTVSWYQQALGQGPQFIFQYYREEENGRGNFPPRFSGLQFPNYSSELNVNALELDDSALYLCASSSTGGAEAFFGQGTRLTVV.

This CDR3 reads CASGPRSGGYNEQFF. CDR3 DNA: TGTGCCAGCGGCCCGCGATCAGGGGGCTACAATGAGCAGTTCTTC. V usage is TRBV11-2 and J usage is TRBJ2-1; 7 bases are shared with TRBD1. V was clipped by 8 bases and J by 3 bases; unmatched bases: 10. Germline V lookup: CDR1 SGHAT, CDR2 FQNNGV. There are 15 residues in the CDR3.

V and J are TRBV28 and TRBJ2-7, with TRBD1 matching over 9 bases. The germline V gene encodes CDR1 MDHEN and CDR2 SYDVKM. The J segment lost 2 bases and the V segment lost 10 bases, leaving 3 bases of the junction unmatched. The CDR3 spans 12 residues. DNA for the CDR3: TGTGCCACGGGGGACAGGGCCTACGAGCAGTACTTC. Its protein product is CATGDRAYEQYF.

The CDR3 DNA reads TGCAGTGCTAGTGCAGCGACTGAGCAGTTCTTC. This translates into CSASAATEQFF. J is TRBJ2-1 and V is TRBV20-1; D unresolved. Trimming cost V 3 bases and J 9 bases, with 9 bases left between them. Germline V gene lookup returns CDR1 DFQATT and CDR2 SNEGSKA (reference sequence). The CDR3 is 11 residues long.

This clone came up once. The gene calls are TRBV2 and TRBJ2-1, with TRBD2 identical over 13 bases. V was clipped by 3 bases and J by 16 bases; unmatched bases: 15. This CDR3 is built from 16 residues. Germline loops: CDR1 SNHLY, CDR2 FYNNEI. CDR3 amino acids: CASSEVEGLAGSTAFF. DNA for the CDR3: TGTGCCAGCAGTGAGGTAGAGGGACTAGCGGGGTCTACGGCCTTCTTC.

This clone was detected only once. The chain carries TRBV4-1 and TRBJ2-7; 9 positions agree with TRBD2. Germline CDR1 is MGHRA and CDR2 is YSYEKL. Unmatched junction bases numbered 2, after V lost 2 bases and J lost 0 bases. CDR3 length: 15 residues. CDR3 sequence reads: CASSQLTSGSYEQYF. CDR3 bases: TGCGCCAGCAGCCAATTGACTAGCGGCTCCTACGAGCAGTACTTC.

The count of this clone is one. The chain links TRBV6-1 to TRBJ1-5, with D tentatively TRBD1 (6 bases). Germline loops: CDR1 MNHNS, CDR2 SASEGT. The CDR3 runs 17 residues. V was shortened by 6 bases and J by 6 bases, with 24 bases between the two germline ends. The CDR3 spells CASSERTGPRGFQPQHF. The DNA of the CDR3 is TGTGCCAGCAGCGAAAGAACGGGCCCGAGGGGGTTTCAGCCCCAGCATTTT.

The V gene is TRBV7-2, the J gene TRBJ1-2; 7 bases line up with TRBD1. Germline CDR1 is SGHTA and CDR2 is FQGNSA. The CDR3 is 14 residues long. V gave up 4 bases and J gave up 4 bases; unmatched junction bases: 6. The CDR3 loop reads CASSSRGSGYGYTF. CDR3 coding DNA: TGTGCCAGCAGCTCCAGGGGGAGCGGCTATGGCTACACCTTC. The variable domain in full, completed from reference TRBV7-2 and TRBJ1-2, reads GAGVSQSPSNKVTEKGKDVELRCDPISGHTALYWYRQSLGQGLEFLIYFQGNSAPDKSGLPSDRFSAERTGGSVSTLTIQRTQQEDSAVYLCASSSRGSGYGYTFGSGTRLTVV.

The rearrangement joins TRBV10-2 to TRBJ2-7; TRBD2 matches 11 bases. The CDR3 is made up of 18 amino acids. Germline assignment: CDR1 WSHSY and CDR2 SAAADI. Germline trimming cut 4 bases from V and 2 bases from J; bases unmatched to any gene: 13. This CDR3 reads CASSGASPGTSGTYEQYF. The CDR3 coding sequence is TGCGCCAGCAGTGGGGCAAGCCCCGGGACTAGCGGAACCTACGAGCAGTACTTC.

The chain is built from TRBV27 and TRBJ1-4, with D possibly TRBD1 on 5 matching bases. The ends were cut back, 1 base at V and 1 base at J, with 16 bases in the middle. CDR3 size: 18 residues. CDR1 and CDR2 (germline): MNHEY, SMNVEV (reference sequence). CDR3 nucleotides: TGTGCCAGCAGTTTATTCGGGGTAGTGGGGGGAACTAATGAAAAACTGTTTTTT. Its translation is CASSLFGVVGGTNEKLFF.